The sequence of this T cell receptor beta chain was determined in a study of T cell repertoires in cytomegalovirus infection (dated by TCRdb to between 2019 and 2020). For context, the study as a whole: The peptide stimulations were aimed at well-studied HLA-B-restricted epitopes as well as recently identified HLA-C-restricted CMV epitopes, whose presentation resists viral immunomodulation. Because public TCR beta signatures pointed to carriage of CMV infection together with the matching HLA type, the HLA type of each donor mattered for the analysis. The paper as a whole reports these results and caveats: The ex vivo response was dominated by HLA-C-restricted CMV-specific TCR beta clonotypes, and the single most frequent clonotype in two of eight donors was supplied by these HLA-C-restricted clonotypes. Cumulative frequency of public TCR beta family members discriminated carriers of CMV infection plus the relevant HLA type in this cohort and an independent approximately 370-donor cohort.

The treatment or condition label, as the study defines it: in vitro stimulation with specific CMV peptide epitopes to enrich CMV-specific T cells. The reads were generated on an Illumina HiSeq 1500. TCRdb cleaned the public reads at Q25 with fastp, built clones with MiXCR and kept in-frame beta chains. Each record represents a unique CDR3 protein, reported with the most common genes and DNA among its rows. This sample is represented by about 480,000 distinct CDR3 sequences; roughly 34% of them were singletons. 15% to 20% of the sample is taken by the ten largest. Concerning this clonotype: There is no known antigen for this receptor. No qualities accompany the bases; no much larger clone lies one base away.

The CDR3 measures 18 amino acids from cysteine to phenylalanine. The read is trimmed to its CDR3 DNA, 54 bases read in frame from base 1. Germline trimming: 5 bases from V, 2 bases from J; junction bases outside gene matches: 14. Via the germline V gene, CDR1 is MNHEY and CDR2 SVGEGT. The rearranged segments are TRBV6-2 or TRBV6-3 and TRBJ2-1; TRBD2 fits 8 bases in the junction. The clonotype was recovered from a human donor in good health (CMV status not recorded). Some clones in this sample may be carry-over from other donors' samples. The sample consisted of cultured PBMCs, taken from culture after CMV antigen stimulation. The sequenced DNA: TGTGCCAGCAGTACCCCCCTCAGGCGGGAGGCGGCCTACAATGAGCAGTTCTTC. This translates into CASSTPLRREAAYNEQFF.